The 25 T cell receptor beta chains below were found in one sample sequenced in a study of cytomegalovirus exposure and HLA in healthy donors. In the PCR, 60 Vbeta and 13 Jbeta primers were used. Using immunoSEQ multiplex PCR, the repertoire was profiled, and TCRdb retains in-frame clones only, with some absent. The sample records 75,000 to 100,000 clones, around 76% being singletons. The sequenced sample consisted of PBMCs. Receptors originate from a woman aged 55-70 years in good health and CMV-seropositive.

This chain connects TRBV6-6 to TRBJ2-1; a possible D gene is TRBD1 (6 bases). Trimming took off 7 bases at V and 6 bases at J, with 10 bases between the two ends. In germline, CDR1 is MNHNY, CDR2 SVGAGI (reference sequence). The CDR3 has 12 residues. CDR3 bases: TGTGCCAGCACCCTGGGGGCCAATGAGCAGTTCTTC. This encodes CASTLGANEQFF.

The chain uses TRBV21-1 and TRBJ2-7; the tabulated D call, TRBD1, remains unverified against the DNA. TRBJ2-1 matches the DNA end more closely, so the J call is doubtful. TRBV21-1 is a known pseudogene. The CDR3 is 10 amino acids. The CDR3 loop reads CAIPGAWQFF. The DNA of the CDR3 is TGTGCCATTCCAGGGGCCTGGCAGTTCTTC.

J is TRBJ2-7 and V is TRBV19; a weak D match, TRBD1 (5 bases). The length of the CDR3 is 13 residues. The V end lost 2 bases, the J end lost 5 bases, and 10 bases lay between the germline ends. CDR1 is LNHDA and CDR2 is SQIVND in the germline V gene (reference sequence). CDR3 nucleotides: TGTGCCAGTAGTATACCAGGGCCTAACGAGCAGTACTTC. As protein: CASSIPGPNEQYF.

The chain employs TRBV30 and TRBJ1-5; a possible D gene is TRBD1 (5 bases). The V gene's germline CDR1 is GTSNPN and CDR2 SVGIG (reference sequence). The CDR3 covers 18 residues. V was clipped by 2 bases and J by 0 bases, with 20 bases between them. CDR3 protein: CAWSMKAGPPHSNQPQHF. In DNA, the CDR3 is TGTGCCTGGAGTATGAAGGCAGGGCCTCCCCATAGCAATCAGCCCCAGCATTTT.

This clone was found once. The chain links TRBV30 to TRBJ2-2; D possibly corresponds to TRBD2 (6 bases). Germline assignment: CDR1 GTSNPN and CDR2 SVGIG (reference sequence). The CDR3 is 14 residues long. V was pared by 5 bases and J by 2 bases, with 12 bases between. CDR3 in amino acids: CAWDRGLNTGELFF. The CDR3, as DNA: TGTGCCTGGGATAGGGGACTCAACACCGGGGAGCTGTTTTTT.

V usage is TRBV28 and J usage is TRBJ2-5; D perhaps matches TRBD1 (6 bases). With the DNA end fitting TRBJ2-7 better, the J assignment may be wrong. CDR3 size: 14 residues. Germline V gene lookup returns CDR1 MDHEN and CDR2 SYDVKM. CDR3 in amino acids: CASSYRVEYGEQYF. CDR3 in DNA: TGTGCCAGCAGTTACAGGGTGGAATATGGCGAGCAGTACTTC.

This clone turned up a few times. This rearrangement joins TRBV6-5 to TRBJ2-7, with a possible D match to TRBD1 (5 bases). This CDR3 has 14 residues. Looked up from germline, CDR1 is MNHEY and CDR2 is SVGAGI. V was pared by 7 bases and J by 5 bases, with 18 bases between. CDR3 amino acids: CASTKWGSTNEQYF. The CDR3 DNA reads as TGTGCCAGCACCAAATGGGGCAGTACAAACGAGCAGTACTTC.

This clone was detected once. The CDR3 DNA is TGTGCCAGCAGCTTAGGGCATCGGGAAGATACGCAGTATTTT. Translated, it gives CASSLGHREDTQYF. The chain joins TRBV7-9 to TRBJ2-3, with D possibly matching TRBD2 (5 bases). The CDR3 covers 14 residues. CDR1 SEHNR and CDR2 FQNEAQ come from the germline V gene (reference sequence). Trimming removed 1 base from V and 5 bases from J, with 10 bases in between.

This rearrangement joins TRBV18 to TRBJ1-4; TRBD1 aligns across 9 bases. From germline, CDR1 is KGHSH and CDR2 LQKENI. V shed 1 base and J 6 bases; nucleotides not matched to a gene: 3. The CDR3 is 15 residues long. In nucleotides, the CDR3 is TGTGCCAGCTCACCACGTACAGGGGGCGATGAAAAACTGTTTTTT. Protein sequence: CASSPRTGGDEKLFF.

The gene calls are TRBV5-1 and TRBJ1-2, with 9 nucleotides matching TRBD1. CDR1 is SGHRS and CDR2 is YFSETQ in the germline V gene. The ends lost 5 bases at V and 1 base at J; junction bases unmatched: 6. CDR3 length: 15 residues. CDR3 region: CASRSPGQGNYGYTF. The CDR3 region has the DNA TGCGCCAGCAGGAGCCCGGGACAGGGTAACTATGGCTACACCTTC.

This clone appeared a few times. The chain combines TRBV29-1 with TRBJ1-5; the match to TRBD1 covers 10 bases. With 6 bases clipped from V and 5 bases from J, the junction kept 7 bases outside the gene matches. The CDR3 is 14 amino acids. CDR1 SQVTM and CDR2 ANQGSEA come from the germline V gene. This CDR3 reads CSVASGTGDQPQHF. Here the CDR3 DNA reads TGCAGCGTCGCCTCAGGGACAGGGGATCAGCCCCAGCATTTT.

The CDR3 sequence: CASSPIPGTQLGGYTF. The CDR3 coding sequence is TGTGCCAGCTCACCCATCCCAGGAACCCAATTGGGTGGCTACACCTTC. This chain joins TRBV18 and TRBJ1-2; D remains ambiguous. Per the germline V gene, CDR1 is KGHSH and CDR2 is LQKENI. Trimming removed 3 bases from V and 7 bases from J, with 21 bases in between. The CDR3 is 16 residues long.

Concerning this clone: One junction end does not reproduce the germline sequence, and a read error may be involved. The chain has TRBV7-7 and TRBJ2-3; perhaps TRBD1 as D (5 bases). From germline, CDR1 is SSHAT and CDR2 FNYEAQ (reference sequence). There are 13 residues in the CDR3. The CDR3 sequence: CASSPLGPDTQYF. The CDR3 DNA reads TGTGCTAGCAGCCCCCTGGGGCCAGATACGCAGTATTTT.

The gene calls are TRBV23-1 and TRBJ1-1; a possible D gene is TRBD1 (5 bases). TRBV23-1 is classed as an ORF, of uncertain function. This CDR3 comprises 13 residues. V shed 7 bases and J shed 4 bases, with 13 bases lying between them. The CDR3 protein is CASKHLGGTEAFF. CDR3 bases: TGCGCCAGCAAACACCTCGGGGGCACTGAAGCTTTCTTT.

The rearrangement links TRBV18 to TRBJ2-1; 10 bases are a match to TRBD2. Germline V lookup: CDR1 KGHSH, CDR2 LQKENI. The CDR3 extends over 15 amino acids. J was trimmed by 7 bases and V by 5 bases; bases with no gene match: 8. CDR3 protein: CASSKTSGTANEQFF. The CDR3 nucleotides read TGTGCCAGCTCAAAAACTAGCGGGACAGCGAATGAGCAGTTCTTC. Based on the CDR3 plus reference TRBV18 and TRBJ2-1, the full variable domain is NAGVMQNPRHLVRRRGQEARLRCSPMKGHSHVYWYRQLPEEGLKFMVYLQKENIIDESGMPKERFSAEFPKEGPSILRIQQVVRGDSAAYFCASSKTSGTANEQFFGPGTRLTVL.

The V call is TRBV2, the J call TRBJ1-4; the D gene is possibly TRBD1 (6 bases). Germline V lookup: CDR1 SNHLY, CDR2 FYNNEI. Trimming removed 9 bases from V and 5 bases from J, with 10 bases in between. The CDR3 contains 12 residues. CDR3 amino acids: CASGQPNEKLFF. CDR3 DNA sequence: TGTGCCAGTGGACAGCCAAATGAAAAACTGTTTTTT.

The gene calls are TRBV2 and TRBJ2-7; TRBD1 matches 8 bases. The V gene end was trimmed by 5 bases and the J gene end by 0 bases; junction bases not matched to a gene: 3. Germline CDR1 SNHLY, CDR2 FYNNEI. The length of the CDR3 is 14 residues. CDR3 sequence reads: CASSNRGSSYEQYF. Written as DNA, the CDR3 is TGTGCCAGCAGTAACAGGGGGAGCTCCTACGAGCAGTACTTC.

This rearrangement joins TRBV25-1 to TRBJ1-4; 11 bases match TRBD1. The germline gives CDR1 MGHDK, CDR2 SYGVNS. This CDR3 contains 17 residues. Trimming took 1 base from V and 3 from J; bases not matched to a gene: 4. CDR3 nucleotides: TGTGCCAGCAGTGAATGGACAGGGGGCGCTTCTAATGAAAAACTGTTTTTT. Translated, it gives CASSEWTGGASNEKLFF.

This sequence joins TRBV5-1 and TRBJ2-3; 13 bases fit TRBD2. CDR1 and CDR2 from the germline V gene are SGHRS and YFSETQ. The junction had 5 bases not matched to a gene; V was cut back by 2 bases and J by 2 bases. This CDR3 is 17 amino acids long. DNA of the CDR3: TGCGCCAGCAGCTTACGGACTAGCGGGAGCCCCACAGATACGCAGTATTTT. Its protein is CASSLRTSGSPTDTQYF.

The gene calls are TRBV5-4 and TRBJ2-5, with D tentatively TRBD2 (5 bases). From germline, CDR1 is SGHNT and CDR2 YYREEE (reference sequence). Trimming removed 2 bases at V and 4 bases at J, with 12 bases between. CDR3 length: 14 amino acids. CDR3 protein: CASSLPRVGETQYF. The CDR3 coding sequence is TGTGCCAGCAGCTTACCGCGGGTGGGAGAGACCCAGTACTTC.

This clone appeared a few times. The chain is built from TRBV5-5 and TRBJ2-3; D might be TRBD2 (6 bases). Per the germline V gene, CDR1 is SGHKS and CDR2 is YYEKEE (reference sequence). The V end lost 0 bases, the J end lost 8 bases, and 10 bases lay between the germline ends. This CDR3 is built from 13 residues. The CDR3 region has the DNA TGTGCCAGCAGCTTGGCGGGAGAGGTTACGCAGTATTTT. This codes for CASSLAGEVTQYF. Combining the CDR3 with reference TRBV5-5 and TRBJ2-3 gives the whole variable domain DAGVTQSPTHLIKTRGQQVTLRCSPISGHKSVSWYQQVLGQGPQFIFQYYEKEERGRGNFPDRFSARQFPNYSSELNVNALLLGDSALYLCASSLAGEVTQYFGPGTRLTVL.

A remark on this clone: A read error may produce the germline difference seen at one junction end. The chain is built from TRBV4-2 and TRBJ2-7; 12 bases align to TRBD2. The length of the CDR3 is 15 residues. Germline loops: CDR1 LGHNA, CDR2 YNFKEQ. The CDR3 loop is CASSQTTSGSYGQYF. The CDR3 nucleotides are TGTGCCAGCAGCCAGACGACTAGCGGGAGTTACGGGCAGTACTTC.

CDR3 coding DNA: TGTGCCAGCTCACCACCGTCTCTGACAGCGAGAACCTATGGCTACACCTTC. It codes for CASSPPSLTARTYGYTF. V is TRBV18 and J is TRBJ1-2, with a possible D match to TRBD1 (5 bases). Germline V gene data show CDR1 as KGHSH and CDR2 as LQKENI. V shed 0 bases and J shed 4 bases, with 18 bases lying between them. CDR3 length: 17 amino acids. Looking up the rest from reference TRBV18 and TRBJ1-2 gives the full variable domain: NAGVMQNPRHLVRRRGQEARLRCSPMKGHSHVYWYRQLPEEGLKFMVYLQKENIIDESGMPKERFSAEFPKEGPSILRIQQVVRGDSAAYFCASSPPSLTARTYGYTFGSGTRLTVV.

This rearrangement joins TRBV19 to TRBJ1-5; 8 nucleotides agree with TRBD1. V trimming: 4 bases; J trimming: 6 bases; junction bases outside the gene matches: 11. In germline, CDR1 is LNHDA, CDR2 SQIVND (reference sequence). The CDR3 spans 16 residues. CDR3 in amino acids: CASSTLWTGLSQPQHF. The CDR3 coding sequence is TGTGCCAGTAGTACCCTATGGACAGGGTTGAGTCAGCCCCAGCATTTT.

The J gene is TRBJ2-3, the V gene TRBV29-1, with D possibly matching TRBD2 (5 bases). V was shortened by 6 bases and J by 3 bases, with 13 bases between the two germline ends. Germline assignment: CDR1 SQVTM and CDR2 ANQGSEA. The length of the CDR3 is 13 residues. CDR3 sequence: CSVLGGGTDTQYF. Written as DNA, the CDR3 is TGCAGCGTCCTCGGTGGCGGGACAGATACGCAGTATTTT.